This T cell receptor beta chain was retrieved from a study of shared clonotypes between healthy human individuals. Deep-level running was used for the assay. Repertoires were generated with immunoSEQ multiplex PCR, while TCRdb's copy carries only in-frame clones and drops some. The sample lists hundreds of thousands of clones, roughly four fifths occurring once. Trimming shortened V by 4 bases and J by 1 base, and 10 bases separated the two germline ends. Germline V CDR1 and CDR2: SQVTM, ANQGSEA. CDR3 size: 13 residues. Without sorting, samples used about 90 million PBMCs for genomic DNA. The V gene is TRBV29-1, the J gene TRBJ1-1, with TRBD1 as a possible D gene (5 bases). This TCR derives from a woman in her forties in good health. Some clones in this sample may be carry-over from other donors' samples. The specimen sequenced was PBMCs. The CDR3 sequence: CSVGQHQNTEAFF. DNA for the CDR3: TGCAGCGTTGGACAGCACCAGAACACTGAAGCTTTCTTT.